The next 14 T cell receptor beta chains were all read from a single sample in a study of T cell changes during pregnancy in multiple sclerosis (dated by TCRdb to 2018 to 2020). Libraries were prepared through the immunoSEQ multiplex PCR assay. TCRdb re-hosts the immuneACCESS table, in-frame sequences only. Its copies lack some clones; in the studies checked, an unresolved V gene accounts for under half of them, and the cause for the rest is not known. The table for this sample lists 75,000 to 95,000 clones; around 93% of them were counted only once. The top ten hold 0.95% of the sample. This material consisted of peripheral blood, taken before pregnancy. Every receptor here comes from a female donor with multiple sclerosis, enrolled in a pregnancy study.

Only one count was recorded for this clone. The J gene is TRBJ2-1, the V gene TRBV14; TRBD1 might be the D (5 bases). In germline, CDR1 is SGHDN, CDR2 FVKESK. V lost 4 bases and J 6 bases, leaving 13 bases between the germline ends. The length of the CDR3 is 14 residues. Here the CDR3 DNA reads TGTGCCAGCAGCCGACAGCACCTATTCAATGAGCAGTTCTTC. It codes for CASSRQHLFNEQFF.

The chain is built from TRBV10-3 and TRBJ1-5; maybe TRBD1 (6 bases). Germline V lookup: CDR1 ENHRY, CDR2 SYGVKD. The CDR3 contains 13 residues. Trimming cost V 10 bases and J 5 bases, with 15 bases left between them. CDR3 sequence: CATQTGNDQPQHF. Written as DNA, the CDR3 is TGTGCCACACAGACAGGAAACGATCAGCCCCAGCATTTT.

CDR3 protein: CASSLASFQETQYF. The CDR3 DNA reads TGTGCCAGCAGCTTAGCCTCTTTCCAAGAGACCCAGTACTTC. The chain has TRBV7-8 and TRBJ2-5; D call uncertain. The CDR3 extends over 14 amino acids. Germline CDR1 is SGHVS and CDR2 is FQNEAQ. V was clipped by 0 bases and J by 1 base, with 6 bases between them.

The genes are TRBV28 and TRBJ2-7; TRBD1 aligns across 10 bases. This CDR3 region has 13 residues. The ends lost 6 bases at V and 5 bases at J; junction bases unmatched: 4. Germline V gene data show CDR1 as MDHEN and CDR2 as SYDVKM. The CDR3 reads CASSRDRGHEQYF. CDR3 nucleotides: TGTGCCAGCAGCCGGGACAGGGGCCACGAGCAGTACTTC.

The genes are TRBV13 and TRBJ1-6; 10 bases match TRBD1. Germline-derived CDR1 and CDR2 are PRHDT and FYEKMQ (reference sequence). V was pared by 5 bases and J by 8 bases, with 6 bases of the junction left unmatched. The CDR3 contains 15 residues. The CDR3 protein is CASSRTGGGYSPLHF. CDR3 sequence (DNA): TGTGCCAGCAGCAGGACAGGGGGAGGTTATTCACCCCTCCACTTT.

V and J are TRBV6-1 and TRBJ2-2; TRBD1 might be the D (5 bases). Germline V gene data show CDR1 as MNHNS and CDR2 as SASEGT. CDR3 length: 14 amino acids. V lost 6 bases and J 0 bases, leaving 8 bases between the germline ends. The CDR3 is CASRTVTNTGELFF. In DNA form, the CDR3 reads TGTGCCAGCAGGACAGTCACGAACACCGGGGAGCTGTTTTTT.

The chain links TRBV18 to TRBJ1-4; possible D gene TRBD1, 5 bases. CDR1 KGHSH and CDR2 LQKENI come from the germline V gene. CDR3 length: 13 residues. The V gene lost 4 bases and the J gene lost 5 bases, with 8 bases spanning the gap. CDR3: CASSQGLNEKLFF. DNA of the CDR3: TGTGCCAGCTCACAGGGGCTGAATGAAAAACTGTTTTTT.

The V gene is TRBV2, the J gene TRBJ1-2; perhaps TRBD1 as D (6 bases). Germline lookup yields CDR1 SNHLY and CDR2 FYNNEI. The V gene lost 8 bases and the J gene lost 0 bases, with 13 bases spanning the gap. This CDR3 has 14 residues. The chain's CDR3 is CASVRQDANYGYTF. As DNA, the CDR3 is TGTGCCAGCGTAAGACAGGACGCTAACTATGGCTACACCTTC.

The V call is TRBV5-5, the J call TRBJ2-5; weak D call: TRBD1 (6 bases). CDR1 is SGHKS and CDR2 is YYEKEE in the germline V gene (reference sequence). The CDR3 has 15 amino acids. The V gene lost 1 base and the J gene lost 3 bases, with 13 bases spanning the gap. This chain's CDR3 is CASSLRAGAEETQYF. CDR3 DNA sequence: TGTGCCAGCAGCTTGAGGGCAGGGGCCGAAGAGACCCAGTACTTC.

V and J are TRBV7-8 and TRBJ1-2; 9 bases match TRBD1. The CDR3 consists of 14 residues. Germline assignment: CDR1 SGHVS and CDR2 FQNEAQ. With 5 bases clipped from V and 3 bases from J, the junction kept 4 bases outside the gene matches. The CDR3 loop reads CASSERDRDYGYTF. The CDR3 region has the DNA TGTGCCAGCAGCGAGCGGGACAGGGACTATGGCTACACCTTC.

This clone was observed a single time. This sequence joins TRBV12-1 and TRBJ1-5; no check of the table's D call, TRBD1, against the DNA was made. TRBV12-1 is designated a pseudogene. This CDR3 comprises 14 residues. In DNA, the CDR3 is TGTGCCAGCAGCTTCACAGGGGTCCGTCAGCCCCAGCATTTT. It encodes CASSFTGVRQPQHF.

The rearrangement links TRBV5-4 to TRBJ2-7, with TRBD1 matching 10 bases. There are 16 residues in the CDR3. J was trimmed by 2 bases and V by 4 bases; bases with no gene match: 9. The V gene's germline CDR1 is SGHNT and CDR2 YYREEE (reference sequence). CDR3 residues: CASSLPTGGAPYEQYF. CDR3 coding DNA: TGTGCCAGCAGCCTACCGACAGGGGGCGCCCCCTACGAGCAGTACTTC.

V is TRBV19 and J is TRBJ2-1; the match to TRBD2 covers 15 bases. Germline CDR1 reads LNHDA; CDR2 reads SQIVND (reference sequence). After removal of 8 bases from V and 4 bases from J, the junction contained 12 bases not matched to a gene. The CDR3 runs to 18 residues. CDR3 loop: CASAPRGTSGRKYNEQFF. CDR3 DNA: TGTGCCAGTGCCCCCCGTGGGACTAGCGGGAGGAAATACAATGAGCAGTTCTTC.

The sample holds a few counts of this clone. The CDR3 here is CASSFTLVDEQFF. DNA of the CDR3: TGTGCCAGCAGCTTTACACTAGTAGATGAGCAGTTCTTC. The chain combines TRBV5-8 with TRBJ2-1; D perhaps matches TRBD2 (5 bases). Germline loops: CDR1 SGHTS, CDR2 YDEGEE. V lost 2 bases and J lost 8, with 11 bases in between. The CDR3 loop spans 13 amino acids.